This T cell receptor (beta chain) stems from a study of blood T cell repertoires in COVID-19. Study in general: The analysed material was cDNA or gDNA that came from T cells, B-cell-depleted T cells, or PBMCs.

Per the original data handling: Amplification of reference gene primers was used by the study to estimate nucleated cell counts. The method was immunoSEQ multiplex PCR; TCRdb's version includes in-frame clones alone and lacks a portion of them. That table is the source of V, J and clone size, and D and trimming were worked out from the DNA. The profile covers roughly 40,000 clones, with more than 80% appearing a single time and roughly 9.5% taken by the ten largest. In germline, CDR1 is SEHNR, CDR2 FQNEAQ (reference sequence). The CDR3 totals 12 residues. V shed 2 bases and J shed 11 bases, with 13 bases lying between them.

The chain has TRBV7-9 and TRBJ2-7; the D gene is possibly TRBD1 (5 bases). Sequenced: peripheral blood. The clonotype comes from a young man with active or convalescent COVID-19. Here the CDR3 reads CASSLIETDKYV. The CDR3 DNA reads as TGTGCCAGCAGCTTAATCGAGACAGATAAGTACGTC.